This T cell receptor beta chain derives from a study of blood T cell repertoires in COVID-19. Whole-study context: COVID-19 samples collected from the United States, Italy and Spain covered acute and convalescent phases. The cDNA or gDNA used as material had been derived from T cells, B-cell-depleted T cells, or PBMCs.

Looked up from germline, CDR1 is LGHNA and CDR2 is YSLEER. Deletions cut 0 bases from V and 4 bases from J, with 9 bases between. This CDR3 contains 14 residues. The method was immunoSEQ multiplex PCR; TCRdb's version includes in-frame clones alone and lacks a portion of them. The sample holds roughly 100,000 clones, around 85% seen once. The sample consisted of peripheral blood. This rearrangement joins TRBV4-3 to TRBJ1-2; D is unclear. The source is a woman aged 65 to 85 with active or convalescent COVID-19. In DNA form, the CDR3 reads TGCGCCAGCAGCCAAGATGCGCTGTCCTATGGCTACACCTTC. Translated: CASSQDALSYGYTF.